This entry concerns a single T cell receptor beta chain. It has no known antigen specificity. It has no much larger one-base neighbor in the sample; base qualities were not kept. This entry belongs to a study of CD8+ T cells in alopecia areata (dated by TCRdb to the late 2010s). In the study overall: Treated patients were enrolled in an open-label pilot trial of oral tofacitinib, 5 to 10 mg twice daily, for moderate-to-severe alopecia areata. Patients received tofacitinib for 6 to 18 months and were then followed off drug for 6 months to check for delayed response and recurrence. High-throughput TCRbeta sequencing was used to examine T cell clonal expansion in alopecia areata in both the C3H/HeJ mouse model and human patients. In humans, TCRbeta sequencing was performed on scalp tissue and on sorted CD4+ and CD8+ peripheral blood T cells from healthy controls and from patients with patchy or totalis/universalis alopecia areata. Tofacitinib-treated patients had biopsies at baseline and at 4 and 24 weeks of treatment, with a later scalp biopsy in several patients. Clonality in the scalp was compared among normal scalp (n=4), patchy alopecia areata scalp (n=8), and alopecia totalis/universalis scalp (n=8). RNA came from the PAXgene miRNA kit for fixed scalp, the miRNeasy kit for PBMCs, and the RNeasy kit for mouse skin. immunoSEQ multiplex PCR using 35 Vbeta forward primers and 13 Jbeta reverse primers was used to amplify TCRbeta CDR3 regions. Summary of the overall study and its limitations: Resident alphabeta T cells in normal human skin are also sequenced, complicating scalp TCR repertoire analysis, unlike mouse skin dominated by gammadelta T cells. Lesional scalp, especially in alopecia totalis/universalis, showed higher clonality and more expanded CD8+ clones than normal scalp, suggesting antigenic drive. TCR sequences shared between patients were less clear than in mice, possibly partly because of HLA diversity in the patient population.

Libraries were constructed by the immunoSEQ multiplex PCR assay. RNA was extracted from all samples and reverse transcribed into cDNA, which served as template for TCR sequencing. First-strand cDNA was synthesized with SuperScript III using a 2:1 mix of oligo-dT and random hexamers. A synthetic immune receptor repertoire was used to assess amplification bias, and residual bias was removed computationally. In the source study's methods: After raw reads were preprocessed to remove errors, the CDR3 was defined following IMGT conventions as running from the conserved cysteine to phenylalanine. Clonality was calculated as 1 minus Shannon entropy normalized by log2 of the number of productive unique TCRs. CD4 or CD8 identity of scalp clones was inferred by cross-referencing scalp TCRbeta sequences with sorted blood CD4 and CD8 repertoires. TCRdb took this table from immuneACCESS and kept in-frame rearrangements with V and J called. Such tables lack part of the clones; where checked against another copy, unresolved V genes explain under half of the gap, and the rest is unexplained. V, J and clone size were drawn from that table, and D and trimming were deduced from the DNA. For this sample there are 150,000 to 180,000 clones; about 51% appear just once. The ten most abundant clones make up 15% to 20% of the sample.

Spanning cysteine to phenylalanine, the CDR3 consists of 14 amino acids. The sequence is cut down to CDR3 DNA, 42 bases in frame from base 1. From the germline V gene (reference sequence), CDR1 is MNHEY and CDR2 is SMNVEV. The intended sense of this specimen's time point label: baseline before oral tofacitinib. From alopecia areata patients, peripheral blood was collected along with lesional scalp punch biopsies. After PBMCs were isolated by density centrifugation and stained for CD3, CD4 and CD8, a FACSAria was used to sort CD4+ and CD8+ T cells. This sequence uses TRBV27 and TRBJ2-6; a weak D assignment points to TRBD1 (6 bases agree). This specimen was CD8+ T cells sorted from blood, taken at week 0. The source of this sequence is a human donor with alopecia areata. The CDR3 protein: CAAGEMFGANVLTF. The DNA sequence reads TGTGCGGCAGGGGAAATGTTCGGGGCCAACGTCCTGACTTTC. With the rest looked up from the reference TRBV27 and TRBJ2-6 genes rather than sequenced, the full variable domain is EAQVTQNPRYLITVTGKKLTVTCSQNMNHEYMSWYRQDPGLGLRQIYYSMNVEVTDKGDVPEGYKVSRKEKRNFPLILESPSPNQTSLYFCAAGEMFGANVLTFGAGSRLTVL.